The present TCR beta chain was sequenced within a study of beta chain features in type 1 diabetes. This clone was counted between two and nine times. What it binds is unknown. Study-wide results and limits: Sequencing the cDNA could make cells with high TCR expression show up more than they should. When Type 1 diabetes patients were examined, their TCRB CDR3s proved moderately but significantly shorter in all four CD4+ subsets.

cDNA synthesis used the whole RNA isolate, giving expressed TCRB sequences. TCRdb's table, derived via immunoSEQ multiplex PCR, lists solely in-frame clones and lacks some. In the table there are some 360,000 clones, roughly a tenth of which are singletons. This clonotype was obtained from a man aged 25 to 40 with type 1 diabetes. Sequenced: central memory CD4+ T cells from blood.

The CDR3, as DNA: TGCGCCAGCAGTCCGTCAAGGGGGGGAAACTACGAGCAGTACTTC. It yields the protein CASSPSRGGNYEQYF. This chain joins TRBV4-3 and TRBJ2-7; the D gene is possibly TRBD2 (7 bases). The CDR3 is 15 amino acids. The germline V gene encodes CDR1 LGHNA and CDR2 YSLEER. Trimming pared 6 bases from V and 3 bases from J, leaving 18 bases between.